What follows are 20 T cell receptor beta chains derived from one specimen sequenced in a study of CD8 T cells in ankylosing spondylitis. General observations from the study: Seemingly characteristic of ankylosing spondylitis blood was a TCR beta motif consisting of under 10 highly homologous variants.

TCRdb recomputed calls from the 5' RACE reads with MiXCR, one row per CDR3 protein. The repertoire includes some 840,000 distinct CDR3 sequences, approximately 12% of them detected once, and about 0.5% sits in the top ten. These TCRs' antigens remain unknown. Material for sequencing was blood, either unsorted or a sorted T cell fraction (not recorded which). The receptors here all came from a male donor with ankylosing spondylitis.

This clonotype was recorded a few times. The chain links TRBV7-2 to TRBJ1-1; unclear D gene. Trimming left V 6 bases short and J 4 bases short, with 6 bases between. The CDR3 has 11 amino acids. CDR1 and CDR2 (germline): SGHTA, FQGNSA. Here the CDR3 reads CASSSPTEAFF. The CDR3 bases are TGTGCCAGCAGTAGCCCCACTGAAGCTTTCTTT.

This clonotype was observed a handful of times. This chain connects TRBV20-1 to TRBJ2-1; 11 bases agree with TRBD2. Germline V CDR1 and CDR2: DFQATT, SNEGSKA (reference sequence). The V segment lost 0 bases and the J segment 6 bases; nucleotides outside the gene matches: 4. This CDR3 contains 15 residues. The CDR3 nucleotides read TGCAGTGCTAGAGATGGGACTAGCGGCCTCAATGAGCAGTTCTTC. Amino acids: CSARDGTSGLNEQFF.

Only a few counts were recorded for this clonotype. The chain has TRBV20-1 and TRBJ2-3; TRBD2 matches at 7 bases. The V gene end was trimmed by 0 bases and the J gene end by 4 bases; junction bases not matched to a gene: 7. Germline V gene lookup returns CDR1 DFQATT and CDR2 SNEGSKA (reference sequence). This CDR3 has 15 residues. CDR3 in DNA: TGCAGTGCTAGAGATCTAAAGCGGGGCTCAGATACGCAGTATTTT. Its protein product is CSARDLKRGSDTQYF.

This clonotype has at least ten counts. The J gene is TRBJ2-6, the V gene TRBV18, with 7 nucleotides matching TRBD1. The CDR3 contains 18 residues. Germline loops: CDR1 KGHSH, CDR2 LQKENI. With V trimmed by 1 base and J by 5 bases, 11 bases remained unmatched. CDR3: CASSPLSIQQGWANVLTF. The CDR3 DNA follows: TGTGCCAGCTCACCACTCTCAATTCAACAGGGGTGGGCCAACGTCCTGACTTTC. The full variable domain, completed using reference TRBV18 and TRBJ2-6, is NAGVMQNPRHLVRRRGQEARLRCSPMKGHSHVYWYRQLPEEGLKFMVYLQKENIIDESGMPKERFSAEFPKEGPSILRIQQVVRGDSAAYFCASSPLSIQQGWANVLTFGAGSRLTVL.

V is TRBV4-2 and J is TRBJ2-2, with TRBD1 identical over 7 bases. The CDR3 totals 15 residues. V lost 0 bases, J lost 6 bases, and 4 bases stayed unmatched. Germline values: CDR1 LGHNA, CDR2 YNFKEQ. For the CDR3, the DNA is TGTGCCAGCAGCCAAGATAGAACAGGGGCCGGGGAGCTGTTTTTT. It translates to CASSQDRTGAGELFF.

In its sample, this clonotype was seen many times. The chain joins TRBV29-1 to TRBJ2-5, with 7 positions matching TRBD2. Germline CDR1 SQVTM, CDR2 ANQGSEA. The length of the CDR3 is 14 residues. J gave up 1 base and V 5 bases, and 7 bases lay outside the gene matches. Here the CDR3 reads CSVWGGATQETQYF. CDR3 sequence (DNA): TGCAGCGTTTGGGGGGGAGCGACCCAAGAGACCCAGTACTTC.

The V gene is TRBV12-2, the J gene TRBJ1-1; the table assigns TRBD1, which was not confirmed against the DNA. TRBV12-2 is given as a pseudogene. The CDR3 consists of 15 residues. CDR3 nucleotide sequence: TGTGCAAGTCGCTTAGAGTACGGGGGACACACTGAAGCTTTCTTT. As protein: CASRLEYGGHTEAFF.

This chain connects TRBV4-2 to TRBJ1-5, with TRBD1 as a possible D gene (5 bases). V was clipped by 1 base and J by 4 bases, with 14 bases between them. The CDR3 sequence is 16 residues long. Germline V gene data show CDR1 as LGHNA and CDR2 as YNFKEQ. The DNA for the CDR3 is TGTGCCAGCAGCCAAGTGTCCACGGGGGAGAATCAGCCCCAGCATTTT. This gives the protein CASSQVSTGENQPQHF.

This chain joins TRBV6-1 and TRBJ2-3; 12 nucleotides agree with TRBD1. The germline V gene has CDR1 MNHNS and CDR2 SASEGT. Trimming at V came to 6 bases and at J to 4 bases, leaving 5 bases not matched to a gene. The CDR3 has 15 residues. The CDR3 DNA reads TGTGCCAGCAGACCCCGGGACAGGGGGCCAGATACGCAGTATTTT. As protein: CASRPRDRGPDTQYF.

This clonotype was detected only a few times. The chain combines TRBV9 with TRBJ1-3; no clear D. Germline lookup yields CDR1 SGDLS and CDR2 YYNGEE. Trimming removed 0 bases at V and 0 bases at J, with 10 bases between. The CDR3 runs to 16 residues. CDR3 protein: CASSVAPLVSGNTIYF. In DNA form, the CDR3 reads TGTGCCAGCAGCGTAGCCCCACTTGTCTCTGGAAACACCATATATTTT. The full variable domain, completed using reference TRBV9 and TRBJ1-3, is DSGVTQTPKHLITATGQRVTLRCSPRSGDLSVYWYQQSLDQGLQFLIQYYNGEERAKGNILERFSAQQFPDLHSELNLSSLELGDSALYFCASSVAPLVSGNTIYFGEGSWLTVV.

There are a few counts of this clonotype. J is TRBJ2-1 and V is TRBV7-9, with D perhaps matching TRBD2 (5 bases). Germline CDR1 reads SEHNR; CDR2 reads FQNEAQ (reference sequence). The CDR3 runs to 13 residues. With 4 bases removed from V and 15 bases from J, the gap between germline ends came to 19 bases. The CDR3 reads CASSSAGLILGFF. The CDR3 DNA reads TGTGCCAGCAGCTCAGCCGGACTCATCTTGGGGTTCTTC.

The chain couples TRBV20-1 to TRBJ2-5; D is unresolved. Germline loops: CDR1 DFQATT, CDR2 SNEGSKA (reference sequence). The ends were cut back, 3 bases at V and 2 bases at J, with 10 bases in the middle. The CDR3 has 13 amino acids. The CDR3 DNA is TGCAGTGCTAGTTTGTCAGAGCAAGAGACCCAGTACTTC. It yields the protein CSASLSEQETQYF.

A few counts support this clonotype. The chain recombines TRBV6-2 or TRBV6-3 with TRBJ2-7; 9 bases are a match to TRBD1. This CDR3 is 13 amino acids long. Unmatched junction bases numbered 1, after V lost 6 bases and J lost 1 base. Germline CDR1 MNHEY, CDR2 SVGEGT. The CDR3 DNA reads as TGTGCCAGCAGACAGGGGGCTTCCTACGAGCAGTACTTC. Encoded protein: CASRQGASYEQYF.

This clonotype has more than one count but fewer than ten. This rearrangement joins TRBV29-1 to TRBJ1-2; D is unclear. The V gene's germline CDR1 is SQVTM and CDR2 ANQGSEA. The CDR3 has 16 residues. Trimming took off 3 bases at V and 8 bases at J, with 25 bases between the two ends. The CDR3 coding sequence is TGCAGCGTTGATAGCGCTGATTTTAAGGTCCCAGAGGGCTACACCTTC. This encodes CSVDSADFKVPEGYTF.

This clonotype came up a few times. The genes are TRBV18 and TRBJ2-7, with TRBD1 as a possible D gene (5 bases). Trimming pared 4 bases from V and 6 bases from J, leaving 13 bases between. The V gene's germline CDR1 is KGHSH and CDR2 LQKENI. CDR3 length equals 13 residues. CDR3 nucleotide sequence: TGTGCCAGCTCACAGGGGCCGGAACTCGAGCAGTACTTC. Protein product: CASSQGPELEQYF.

The genes are TRBV20-1 and TRBJ1-4; 7 bases align to TRBD1. The CDR3 spans 13 residues. J lost 8 bases, V lost 3 bases, and 6 bases had no gene match. CDR1 is DFQATT, CDR2 SNEGSKA, per germline (reference sequence). The DNA for the CDR3 is TGCAGTGCTAGCGGGACAGTCGACGAAAAACTGTTTTTT. Amino acid sequence: CSASGTVDEKLFF.

This clonotype was seen many times. The chain recombines TRBV6-1 with TRBJ1-5; the D gene is possibly TRBD1 (5 bases). Germline V gene data show CDR1 as MNHNS and CDR2 as SASEGT. This CDR3 has 14 amino acids. V lost 7 bases and J lost 7, with 17 bases in between. The CDR3 spells CASTQRPGTQPQHF. CDR3 DNA: TGTGCCAGCACCCAACGTCCAGGGACCCAGCCCCAGCATTTT.

This chain joins TRBV28 and TRBJ1-4; the D gene is possibly TRBD1 (6 bases). This CDR3 spans 14 amino acids. Germline V gene lookup returns CDR1 MDHEN and CDR2 SYDVKM. V dropped 3 bases and J dropped 6 bases, with 11 bases sitting between them. The CDR3 is CASSFRDTHEKLFF. CDR3 nucleotides: TGTGCCAGCAGTTTCCGGGACACCCATGAAAAACTGTTTTTT.

In its sample, this clonotype was seen a few times. The gene calls are TRBV7-2 and TRBJ1-2; TRBD1 is a possible D gene (6 bases). Trimming removed 5 bases at V and 1 base at J, with 11 bases between. This CDR3 spans 14 amino acids. Germline lookup yields CDR1 SGHTA and CDR2 FQGNSA. This chain's CDR3 is CASSQDRINYGYTF. CDR3 nucleotides: TGTGCCAGCAGCCAGGACAGAATTAACTATGGCTACACCTTC.

This clonotype came up a few times. The chain combines TRBV5-1 with TRBJ2-1; TRBD1 might be the D (6 bases). V was trimmed by 0 bases and J by 5 bases, leaving 12 bases between them. This CDR3 is built from 15 residues. Germline V gives CDR1 SGHRS, CDR2 YFSETQ. CDR3 sequence (DNA): TGCGCCAGCAGCTTGGGAGGTAGGACAGACAATGAGCAGTTCTTC. Translated, it gives CASSLGGRTDNEQFF. The variable domain in full, with the rest retrieved from reference TRBV5-1 and TRBJ2-1, is KAGVTQTPRYLIKTRGQQVTLSCSPISGHRSVSWYQQTPGQGLQFLFEYFSETQRNKGNFPGRFSGRQFSNSRSEMNVSTLELGDSALYLCASSLGGRTDNEQFFGPGTRLTVL.